This T cell receptor (beta chain) was sequenced during a study of T-cell reconstitution after alpha-beta-depleted transplantation in children. Points from the study as a whole: Several hundred expanded graft clones reportedly gave rise to the alpha-beta T cells present about two months after transplant. Several patients had high TCRbeta diversity at day 60; it came from surviving recipient T cells and thymic progenitors. A year post-transplant, T-cell counts and diversity derived mostly from newly produced T cells.

This clonotype showed up just a few times. Its specificity is not known. V shed 4 bases and J shed 13 bases, with 17 bases lying between them. The germline CDR1 and CDR2 sequences are SGHTA and FQGTGA. The CDR3 is made up of 13 amino acids. Researchers prepared the TCRbeta library using unique molecular identifiers, the study reports. TCRdb independently ran MiXCR on the PCR reads; one entry per CDR3 protein. The table records about 510,000 distinct CDR3 sequences, over 9.5% of them present only once. The chain has TRBV7-3 and TRBJ2-1; a weak D match, TRBD1 (5 bases). This receptor was identified in a female patient aged 2-10 years who had a stem cell transplant for aplastic anemia, so the T cells may come from the graft donor. The input for sequencing was PBMCs, mostly from graft donor cells, taken 180 days after TCRalphabeta/CD19-depleted stem cell transplant. Here the CDR3 DNA reads TGTGCCAGCAGCTCCCAAGGGGCGGCGAAACAGTTCTTC. The encoded protein is CASSSQGAAKQFF.